These 21 T cell receptor beta chains were all obtained from the same sample, sequenced in a study of CD8 T cells in ankylosing spondylitis. General observations from the study: It appeared that ankylosing spondylitis blood was characterized by a TCR beta motif of several highly homologous variants.

From the 5' RACE reads, TCRdb called clonotypes with MiXCR, one entry per CDR3 protein. The repertoire consists of over 600,000 distinct CDR3 sequences, with over 15% occurring once and the leading ten covering under 20%. Antigen specificity for these receptors is unknown. The sequenced sample was blood, either unsorted or a sorted T cell fraction (not recorded which). These receptor sequences come from a male donor with ankylosing spondylitis.

The chain uses TRBV3-1 and TRBJ2-7, with D unresolved. The CDR3 loop spans 12 amino acids. Germline V CDR1 and CDR2: LGHDT, YNNKEL (reference sequence). V shed 0 bases and J shed 6 bases, with 6 bases lying between them. The CDR3 is CASSQDYSEQYF. The CDR3 nucleotides are TGTGCCAGCAGCCAAGATTACAGCGAGCAGTACTTC.

This clonotype was observed a handful of times. The gene calls are TRBV12-3 or TRBV12-4 and TRBJ1-2, with 7 bases that match TRBD1. V was clipped by 6 bases and J by 4 bases; unmatched bases: 5. This CDR3 contains 13 residues. CDR3 sequence (DNA): TGTGCCAGCAGCATGACAGGGACCTATGGCTACACCTTC. It yields the protein CASSMTGTYGYTF.

V is TRBV7-6 and J is TRBJ2-3, with 9 bases aligning to TRBD2. CDR3 length: 16 amino acids. Germline values: CDR1 SGHVS, CDR2 FNYEAQ. V lost 1 base and J lost 2; bases outside the gene matches: 4. The CDR3 spells CASSLVASGVTDTQYF. The CDR3 nucleotides are TGTGCCAGCAGCTTAGTTGCTAGCGGGGTCACAGATACGCAGTATTTT.

V is TRBV12-3 or TRBV12-4 and J is TRBJ2-5, with D possibly being TRBD2 (6 bases). V was trimmed by 1 base and J by 7 bases, leaving 16 bases between them. This CDR3 is built from 15 residues. CDR3 residues: CASSLESGLAPTQYF. The CDR3 nucleotides read TGTGCCAGCAGTTTAGAGTCGGGGCTAGCGCCGACCCAGTACTTC.

V gene TRBV2 combines with J gene TRBJ1-2; no definite D call. Germline values: CDR1 SNHLY, CDR2 FYNNEI. Trimming cost V 6 bases and J 4 bases, with 9 bases left between them. The CDR3 totals 12 residues. The CDR3 protein is CASRADGYGYTF. The CDR3, as DNA: TGTGCCAGCAGGGCGGACGGCTATGGCTACACCTTC.

The CDR3 protein is CASGLGDSALYGYTF. The CDR3 bases are TGTGCTAGTGGTTTGGGAGACAGTGCCCTATATGGCTACACCTTC. The V and J genes are TRBV12-5 and TRBJ1-2; perhaps TRBD1 as D (5 bases). In germline, CDR1 is LGHNT, CDR2 FRNRAP. Trimming took off 1 base at V and 5 bases at J, with 14 bases between the two ends. The CDR3 extends over 15 amino acids.

The V gene is TRBV9, the J gene TRBJ2-3; 7 bases line up with TRBD2. The CDR3 runs 17 residues. Germline trimming cut 0 bases from V and 1 base from J; bases unmatched to any gene: 8. Per germline, CDR1 SGDLS and CDR2 YYNGEE. CDR3 amino acids: CASSVDGRGTRTDTQYF. CDR3 DNA sequence: TGTGCCAGCAGCGTAGATGGGAGGGGCACACGCACAGATACGCAGTATTTT.

The gene calls are TRBV20-1 and TRBJ2-1; 13 bases align to TRBD2. After removal of 6 bases from V and 9 bases from J, the junction contained 8 bases not matched to a gene. CDR1 is DFQATT and CDR2 is SNEGSKA in the germline V gene (reference sequence). This CDR3 has 14 amino acids. The CDR3 nucleotides are TGCAGTGCCCATACTAGCGGGGGGGCCGGTGAGCAGTTCTTC. As protein: CSAHTSGGAGEQFF.

This chain joins TRBV7-9 and TRBJ1-5; tentatively, D is TRBD1 (5 bases). Germline lookup yields CDR1 SEHNR and CDR2 FQNEAQ (reference sequence). Trimming pared 1 base from V and 0 bases from J, leaving 10 bases between. The CDR3 runs to 16 residues. Here the CDR3 reads CASSLGWGDSNQPQHF. DNA for the CDR3: TGTGCCAGCAGCTTAGGATGGGGGGATAGCAATCAGCCCCAGCATTTT. Complete variable domain (other parts from reference TRBV7-9 and TRBJ1-5): DTGVSQNPRHKITKRGQNVTFRCDPISEHNRLYWYRQTLGQGPEFLTYFQNEAQLEKSRLLSDRFSAERPKGSFSTLEIQRTEQGDSAMYLCASSLGWGDSNQPQHFGDGTRLSIL.

The chain uses TRBV6-2 or TRBV6-3 and TRBJ1-2; TRBD1 matches at 8 bases. Germline assignment: CDR1 MNHEY and CDR2 SVGEGT. This CDR3 has 14 amino acids. J gave up 8 bases and V 6 bases, and 11 bases lay outside the gene matches. DNA for the CDR3: TGTGCCAGCAGCGCCGGGACAGGACTAGGGGGCTACACCTTC. Amino acids: CASSAGTGLGGYTF.

This clonotype occurred a few times. The chain recombines TRBV11-2 with TRBJ2-1; maybe TRBD2 (5 bases). Per the germline V gene, CDR1 is SGHAT and CDR2 is FQNNGV. The CDR3 is made up of 16 amino acids. Trimming took off 0 bases at V and 7 bases at J, with 16 bases between the two ends. CDR3 loop: CASSLDKVRGRNEQFF. The CDR3 DNA is TGTGCCAGCAGCTTAGATAAGGTTCGAGGGCGAAATGAGCAGTTCTTC.

There are a few counts of this clonotype. DNA for the CDR3: TGTGCCAGCAGTTTCCCGGGACAGGGGGCGTCCGAGCAGTACTTC. As protein: CASSFPGQGASEQYF. V is TRBV28 and J is TRBJ2-7; 12 nucleotides align to TRBD1. The CDR3 runs 15 residues. CDR1 is MDHEN, CDR2 SYDVKM, per germline. Trimming at V came to 3 bases and at J to 6 bases, leaving 6 bases not matched to a gene.

The table lists this clonotype with a few counts. The J gene is TRBJ1-1, the V gene TRBV7-8, with D hard to call. The V end was cut by 2 bases, the J end by 6 bases, with 7 bases between. The CDR3 contains 12 residues. The germline CDR1 and CDR2 sequences are SGHVS and FQNEAQ. The CDR3: CASSLRDPEAFF. CDR3 DNA: TGTGCCAGCAGCTTAAGGGATCCTGAAGCTTTCTTT. Full variable domain (missing parts from reference TRBV7-8 and TRBJ1-1): GAGVSQSPRYKVAKRGQDVALRCDPISGHVSLFWYQQALGQGPEFLTYFQNEAQLDKSGLPSDRFFAERPEGSVSTLKIQRTQQEDSAVYLCASSLRDPEAFFGQGTRLTVV.

This clonotype was seen only a few times. The chain is built from TRBV11-2 and TRBJ2-5, with D possibly TRBD2 on 5 matching bases. V dropped 5 bases and J dropped 5 bases, with 21 bases sitting between them. Germline CDR1 reads SGHAT; CDR2 reads FQNNGV. This CDR3 comprises 16 residues. This chain's CDR3 is CASSRRGAVDGETQYF. As DNA, the CDR3 is TGTGCCAGCAGCCGTCGGGGAGCGGTTGATGGGGAGACCCAGTACTTC. The whole variable domain, remainder taken from reference TRBV11-2 and TRBJ2-5, is EAGVAQSPRYKIIEKRQSVAFWCNPISGHATLYWYQQILGQGPKLLIQFQNNGVVDDSQLPKDRFSAERLKGVDSTLKIQPAKLEDSAVYLCASSRRGAVDGETQYFGPGTRLLVL.

The V gene is TRBV10-1, the J gene TRBJ2-6; unclear D gene. Trimming took 6 bases from V and 0 from J, leaving 9 bases between them. The CDR3 length is 15 residues. Germline V gene data show CDR1 as WNHNN and CDR2 as SYGVQD (reference sequence). CDR3 DNA sequence: TGCGCCAGCAGAGAAGATAACTCTGGGGCCAACGTCCTGACTTTC. It encodes CASREDNSGANVLTF.

The chain recombines TRBV30 with TRBJ1-3; D ambiguous. V was pared by 1 base and J by 4 bases, with 8 bases between. The CDR3 length is 13 residues. Germline values: CDR1 GTSNPN, CDR2 SVGIG (reference sequence). The CDR3 sequence: CAWSAPPGNTIYF. CDR3 sequence (DNA): TGTGCCTGGAGTGCACCACCCGGAAACACCATATATTTT.

The rearrangement uses TRBV7-3 and TRBJ2-5; 10 bases agree with TRBD2. The CDR3 sequence is 18 residues long. Germline values: CDR1 SGHTA, CDR2 FQGTGA. The junction had 17 bases not matched to a gene; V was cut back by 5 bases and J by 5 bases. Written as DNA, the CDR3 is TGTGCCAGCAGCGCAATAGGAGGACTAGCGGAAATGAGGGAGACCCAGTACTTC. Translated: CASSAIGGLAEMRETQYF. The full variable domain, its missing parts supplied by reference TRBV7-3 and TRBJ2-5, is GAGVSQTPSNKVTEKGKYVELRCDPISGHTALYWYRQSLGQGPEFLIYFQGTGAADDSGLPNDRFFAVRPEGSVSTLKIQRTERGDSAVYLCASSAIGGLAEMRETQYFGPGTRLLVL.

The table lists this clonotype with a few counts. V is TRBV11-1 and J is TRBJ2-1, with D perhaps being TRBD1 or TRBD2 (5 bases each). Trimming stripped 1 base from V and 8 bases from J, with 18 bases between. The CDR3 has 16 amino acids. CDR1 is SGHAT, CDR2 FQDESV, per germline (reference sequence). CDR3 sequence (DNA): TGTGCCAGCAGCTTAGATTTATCAGGGTACGGGGATGAGCAGTTCTTC. Residues: CASSLDLSGYGDEQFF.

Many counts were recorded for this clonotype. The J gene is TRBJ1-2, the V gene TRBV4-3; D remains ambiguous. The CDR3 is made up of 13 amino acids. V lost 1 base to trimming and J lost 1 base, with 4 bases between them. Germline V gives CDR1 LGHNA, CDR2 YSLEER. The CDR3 sequence is CASSQGGNYGYTF. The CDR3 region has the DNA TGCGCCAGCAGCCAAGGGGGTAACTATGGCTACACCTTC.

This clonotype appeared a few times. The chain uses TRBV11-2 and TRBJ2-7; the D is unclear. Trimming took 2 bases from V and 5 from J, leaving 13 bases between them. This CDR3 is 14 amino acids long. The germline CDR1 and CDR2 sequences are SGHAT and FQNNGV. This CDR3 reads CASSLTSPRDEQYF. The CDR3 DNA reads as TGTGCCAGCAGCTTAACTTCCCCTAGAGACGAGCAGTACTTC.

Only one count was recorded for this clonotype. The chain carries TRBV18 and TRBJ2-7; 9 positions agree with TRBD1. From germline, CDR1 is KGHSH and CDR2 LQKENI. J gave up 5 bases and V 8 bases, and 13 bases lay outside the gene matches. The length of the CDR3 is 15 residues. CDR3 region: CASKDPNRGQDEQYF. The CDR3 region has the DNA TGTGCCAGCAAGGACCCGAACAGGGGGCAGGACGAGCAGTACTTC.